Below, 25 T cell receptor beta chains from the same sample are listed, as sequenced in a study of human T cells and chemical hapten exposure. Time point given: patch test 2, 6 weeks after DPC sensitization. As for treatment: therapeutic diphenylcyclopropenone sensitization with weekly scalp DPC. Each CDR3 protein is one row after TCRdb ran MiXCR on the RACE reads. The sample consists of roughly 140,000 distinct CDR3 sequences, about an eighth of them appearing once. The specimen was whole blood, collected in connection with sensitization to the hapten diphenylcyclopropenone (DPC). Source of these receptors: a woman in her 50s with alopecia areata. Some clones in this sample may be carry-over from other donors' samples.

This clonotype was picked up a small number of times. J is TRBJ2-7 and V is TRBV29-1; 9 bases are a match to TRBD1. The V segment lost 8 bases and the J segment 2 bases; nucleotides outside the gene matches: 7. The CDR3 totals 13 residues. In germline, CDR1 is SQVTM, CDR2 ANQGSEA. In DNA form, the CDR3 reads TGCAGCTTTACGGACAGGGGCGCCTACGAGCAGTACTTC. Protein product: CSFTDRGAYEQYF.

V gene TRBV7-3 combines with J gene TRBJ2-3; 9 bases are a match to TRBD2. Germline loops: CDR1 SGHTA, CDR2 FQGTGA. The CDR3 consists of 18 residues. Trimming removed 2 bases from V and 3 bases from J; junction bases left unmatched: 12. This chain's CDR3 is CASSLSAGGGGSTDTQYF. The DNA for the CDR3 is TGTGCCAGCAGCTTATCCGCGGGAGGGGGAGGAAGTACAGATACGCAGTATTTT.

This clonotype came up a few times. The genes are TRBV9 and TRBJ2-7; D might be TRBD2 (5 bases). V lost 1 base, J lost 5 bases, and 10 bases lay in between. The V gene's germline CDR1 is SGDLS and CDR2 YYNGEE. The CDR3 runs to 13 residues. CDR3 sequence (DNA): TGTGCCAGCAGCGTATCGTACGGGAACGAGCAGTACTTC. It specifies CASSVSYGNEQYF.

This clonotype occurred a few times. The V gene is TRBV20-1, the J gene TRBJ2-2; D gene uncertain. The CDR3 sequence is 16 residues long. The germline gives CDR1 DFQATT, CDR2 SNEGSKA (reference sequence). V shed 0 bases and J shed 7 bases, with 18 bases lying between them. The CDR3 coding sequence is TGCAGTGCTAGAGATGTGGTAGACTTGGGTGACGGGGAGCTGTTTTTT. This codes for CSARDVVDLGDGELFF.

The sample holds one count of this clonotype. The genes are TRBV7-8 and TRBJ2-2; D is unresolved. Trimming removed 2 bases from V and 6 bases from J, with 10 bases in between. The CDR3 totals 14 residues. CDR1 is SGHVS, CDR2 FQNEAQ, per germline. The CDR3 reads CASSLNQRAGELFF. The DNA of the CDR3 is TGTGCCAGCAGCTTAAATCAACGGGCCGGGGAGCTGTTTTTT.

This clonotype was picked up many times. The chain links TRBV27 to TRBJ2-7, with D perhaps assigned TRBD1 or TRBD2 (5 bases each). Germline CDR1 is MNHEY and CDR2 is SMNVEV (reference sequence). Trimming left V 6 bases short and J 0 bases short, with 15 bases between. The CDR3 is 15 residues long. This CDR3 is CASRPNTGASYEQYF. The CDR3 region has the DNA TGTGCCAGCAGGCCCAATACCGGGGCCTCCTACGAGCAGTACTTC.

The CDR3 reads CASSLALGVRYEQYF. Here the CDR3 DNA reads TGCGCCAGCAGCTTGGCCCTGGGAGTCAGGTACGAGCAGTACTTC. The chain uses TRBV5-1 and TRBJ2-7; possibly TRBD2 for D (5 bases). The CDR3 runs 15 residues. Trimming removed 0 bases at V and 4 bases at J, with 14 bases between. Per the germline V gene, CDR1 is SGHRS and CDR2 is YFSETQ. The variable domain in full, completed from reference TRBV5-1 and TRBJ2-7, reads KAGVTQTPRYLIKTRGQQVTLSCSPISGHRSVSWYQQTPGQGLQFLFEYFSETQRNKGNFPGRFSGRQFSNSRSEMNVSTLELGDSALYLCASSLALGVRYEQYFGPGTRLTVT.

This clonotype came up many times. The chain links TRBV7-9 to TRBJ2-7; D possibly corresponds to TRBD1 (6 bases). V was shortened by 1 base and J by 2 bases, with 12 bases between the two germline ends. Looked up from germline, CDR1 is SEHNR and CDR2 is FQNEAQ (reference sequence). The length of the CDR3 is 15 residues. CDR3 bases: TGTGCCAGCAGCTTAGGGCGACAGGCCCCCTACGAGCAGTACTTC. Translating it yields CASSLGRQAPYEQYF.

This clonotype was counted ten times or more. This chain uses TRBV29-1 with TRBJ2-5; maybe TRBD1 (6 bases). Deletions cut 0 bases from V and 4 bases from J, with 12 bases between. Germline V gene data show CDR1 as SQVTM and CDR2 as ANQGSEA. The CDR3 is 14 residues long. Here the CDR3 DNA reads TGCAGCGTTGAAGACAGGGGTTTTAGAGAGACCCAGTACTTC. It is translated as CSVEDRGFRETQYF.

The V and J genes are TRBV29-1 and TRBJ2-7, with 7 positions matching TRBD1. This CDR3 is 11 amino acids long. Germline CDR1 is SQVTM and CDR2 is ANQGSEA. The V segment lost 7 bases and the J segment 4 bases; nucleotides outside the gene matches: 4. CDR3 DNA sequence: TGCAGCGGAGGGACAGTTTACGAGCAGTACTTC. Encoded protein: CSGGTVYEQYF.

The chain combines TRBV29-1 with TRBJ1-2; D gene uncertain. The CDR3 is 13 amino acids. The V end was cut by 3 bases, the J end by 1 base, with 9 bases between. Germline V gene sequence: CDR1 SQVTM, CDR2 ANQGSEA. For the CDR3, the DNA is TGCAGCGTTGAGCCCAGAGTTAACTATGGCTACACCTTC. It translates to CSVEPRVNYGYTF.

This clonotype was counted at least ten times. The rearrangement links TRBV18 to TRBJ2-2; TRBD2 aligns across 7 bases. Germline V CDR1 and CDR2: KGHSH, LQKENI. The V segment lost 0 bases and the J segment 3 bases; nucleotides outside the gene matches: 10. CDR3 size: 18 residues. CDR3 region: CASSPPVWEREDTGELFF. CDR3 nucleotides: TGTGCCAGCTCACCACCGGTATGGGAGCGGGAAGACACCGGGGAGCTGTTTTTT.

There are many counts of this clonotype. V and J are TRBV5-1 and TRBJ2-7; a possible D gene is TRBD2 (5 bases). The V gene's germline CDR1 is SGHRS and CDR2 YFSETQ. V was pared by 1 base and J by 1 base, with 9 bases between. The CDR3 contains 14 residues. CDR3 sequence reads: CASSLKGGSYEQYF. CDR3 DNA: TGCGCCAGCAGCTTGAAAGGAGGATCCTACGAGCAGTACTTC.

The chain uses TRBV3-1 and TRBJ2-3; TRBD2 aligns across 8 bases. Trimming at V came to 6 bases and at J to 5 bases, leaving 10 bases not matched to a gene. The germline V gene has CDR1 LGHDT and CDR2 YNNKEL (reference sequence). The CDR3 is 15 residues long. This chain's CDR3 is CASSTLAGVRDTQYF. CDR3 coding DNA: TGTGCCAGCAGTACTCTAGCGGGCGTACGAGATACGCAGTATTTT.

This clonotype was seen more than once but under ten times. The rearrangement links TRBV11-2 to TRBJ2-1; D may be TRBD2 (6 bases). This CDR3 region has 13 residues. Germline CDR1 is SGHAT and CDR2 is FQNNGV. With 2 bases removed from V and 8 bases from J, the gap between germline ends came to 10 bases. The CDR3 protein is CASSLSGLDEQFF. The CDR3 DNA is TGTGCCAGCAGCTTAAGCGGGTTAGATGAGCAGTTCTTC.

This clonotype was detected a few times. The chain couples TRBV7-3 to TRBJ2-3, with TRBD2 as a possible D gene (5 bases). The CDR3 runs 12 residues. CDR1 and CDR2 from the germline V gene are SGHTA and FQGTGA. The V end was cut by 5 bases, the J end by 4 bases, with 7 bases between. CDR3 loop: CASSDYSDTQYF. CDR3 bases: TGTGCCAGCAGCGACTATTCAGATACGCAGTATTTT.

This clonotype was seen at least ten times. The rearrangement joins TRBV6-2 or TRBV6-3 to TRBJ2-1; the match to TRBD2 covers 11 bases. The CDR3 has 15 amino acids. V dropped 8 bases and J dropped 10; count of bases not matched to a gene: 13. Germline-derived CDR1 and CDR2 are MNHEY and SVGEGT. For the CDR3, the DNA is TGTGCCAGCCTATCCGGGACTAGCGGAGTTGGGGAGCAGTTCTTC. Protein: CASLSGTSGVGEQFF.

The rearrangement links TRBV12-3 or TRBV12-4 to TRBJ1-4; 10 bases map to TRBD1. Trimming at V came to 5 bases and at J to 5 bases, leaving 5 bases not matched to a gene. The CDR3 spans 15 residues. DNA of the CDR3: TGTGCCAGCAGTCCCCGGACAGGGGGGAATGAAAAACTGTTTTTT. Translated, it gives CASSPRTGGNEKLFF.

For this clonotype: This may arise from a read error, as a much more abundant clone is one base away. The CDR3 reads CASSEEWSGGHEQYF. For the CDR3, the DNA is TGTGCCAGCAGTGAAGAGTGGAGCGGGGGGCACGAGCAGTACTTC. The chain employs TRBV2 and TRBJ2-7, with 9 positions matching TRBD2. J was trimmed by 5 bases and V by 1 base; bases with no gene match: 6. The CDR3 consists of 15 residues. Germline V gives CDR1 SNHLY, CDR2 FYNNEI.

In this sample, this clonotype turned up a few times. The rearrangement joins TRBV30 to TRBJ2-3; 10 nucleotides agree with TRBD2. The CDR3 loop spans 15 amino acids. Unmatched junction bases numbered 3, after V lost 2 bases and J lost 1 base. Germline loops: CDR1 GTSNPN, CDR2 SVGIG (reference sequence). The CDR3 DNA follows: TGTGCCTGGAGTCCCCTAGCGGGGGGCACAGATACGCAGTATTTT. Protein: CAWSPLAGGTDTQYF.

This clonotype was picked up many times. This chain connects TRBV9 to TRBJ2-7; possibly TRBD1 or TRBD2 for D (6 bases each). Germline V CDR1 and CDR2: SGDLS, YYNGEE. CDR3 length equals 15 residues. The V gene lost 0 bases and the J gene lost 3 bases, with 13 bases spanning the gap. CDR3 in DNA: TGTGCCAGCAGCGTAGGTGGGGGGCCCTTCTACGAGCAGTACTTC. It specifies CASSVGGGPFYEQYF.

This clonotype was seen at least ten times. The chain combines TRBV2 with TRBJ2-7; tentatively, D is TRBD2 (6 bases). Deletions cut 6 bases from V and 2 bases from J, with 14 bases between. The CDR3 length is 14 residues. Germline loops: CDR1 SNHLY, CDR2 FYNNEI. The CDR3 DNA sequence: TGTGCCAGCAGGGAGGCTAGCGCCGCCTACGAGCAGTACTTC. Translation: CASREASAAYEQYF.

V gene TRBV18 combines with J gene TRBJ2-7; 7 nucleotides line up with TRBD1. This CDR3 comprises 15 residues. The V gene end was trimmed by 8 bases and the J gene end by 1 base; junction bases not matched to a gene: 11. Germline V lookup: CDR1 KGHSH, CDR2 LQKENI. The CDR3 DNA follows: TGTGCCAGCACGACAGGGAGCTCAGCGTCCTACGAGCAGTACTTC. As protein: CASTTGSSASYEQYF. Full variable domain (rest looked up from reference TRBV18 and TRBJ2-7): NAGVMQNPRHLVRRRGQEARLRCSPMKGHSHVYWYRQLPEEGLKFMVYLQKENIIDESGMPKERFSAEFPKEGPSILRIQQVVRGDSAAYFCASTTGSSASYEQYFGPGTRLTVT.

This clonotype has more than one count but fewer than ten. V usage is TRBV12-3 or TRBV12-4 and J usage is TRBJ2-7; no clear D. The CDR3 extends over 14 amino acids. The V end lost 3 bases, the J end lost 7 bases, and 16 bases lay between the germline ends. CDR3 sequence reads: CASSLSRVALEQYF. DNA of the CDR3: TGTGCCAGCAGTTTGAGTCGGGTCGCCCTGGAGCAGTACTTC.

This clonotype was detected ten times or more. The chain has TRBV6-5 and TRBJ2-3; D remains ambiguous. Looked up from germline, CDR1 is MNHEY and CDR2 is SVGAGI. The CDR3 is made up of 14 amino acids. The V and J ends lost 2 bases and 1 base respectively, with 7 bases between them. CDR3 in amino acids: CASSYNPGTDTQYF. The CDR3 coding sequence is TGTGCCAGCAGTTACAACCCAGGCACAGATACGCAGTATTTT.